What follows are 17 T cell receptor beta chains derived from one specimen sequenced in a study of blood T cell repertoires in COVID-19. TCRdb keeps only in-frame clones here, not all; method: immunoSEQ multiplex PCR. This table holds 140,000 to 150,000 clones, roughly four fifths found once. The sequencing sample was made of peripheral blood. Receptors originate from a human donor with acute or convalescent COVID-19. The donor label of this sample is uncertain.

The chain recombines TRBV29-1 with TRBJ1-3, with no clear D. The CDR3 contains 13 residues. With 4 bases removed from V and 3 bases from J, the gap between germline ends came to 10 bases. Germline CDR1 and CDR2: SQVTM and ANQGSEA. CDR3 in amino acids: CSVVPEGGNTIYF. The CDR3 nucleotides are TGCAGCGTTGTACCCGAGGGTGGAAACACCATATATTTT.

The chain combines TRBV9 with TRBJ2-3, with D tentatively TRBD1 (5 bases). This CDR3 has 15 amino acids. The germline V gene has CDR1 SGDLS and CDR2 YYNGEE. V was clipped by 0 bases and J by 8 bases, with 16 bases between them. CDR3 residues: CASSVAKEGVVTQYF. The CDR3 region has the DNA TGTGCCAGCAGCGTAGCTAAAGAAGGGGTGGTTACGCAGTATTTT. Full variable domain (rest looked up from reference TRBV9 and TRBJ2-3): DSGVTQTPKHLITATGQRVTLRCSPRSGDLSVYWYQQSLDQGLQFLIQYYNGEERAKGNILERFSAQQFPDLHSELNLSSLELGDSALYFCASSVAKEGVVTQYFGPGTRLTVL.

The genes are TRBV10-2 and TRBJ2-1, with 11 bases that match TRBD2. CDR1 is WSHSY, CDR2 SAAADI, per germline. This CDR3 is 17 amino acids long. V was clipped by 0 bases and J by 4 bases; unmatched bases: 5. CDR3 residues: CASSESETSGGYNEQFF. Here the CDR3 DNA reads TGCGCCAGCAGTGAGTCGGAAACTAGCGGGGGTTACAATGAGCAGTTCTTC.

This chain uses TRBV5-1 with TRBJ1-6; 8 nucleotides match TRBD1. Germline V CDR1 and CDR2: SGHRS, YFSETQ. The CDR3 is 17 amino acids. V lost 3 bases and J lost 6; bases outside the gene matches: 11. The CDR3 DNA reads as TGCGCCAGCAGCTATCTACCGGACAGGGTCTTTAATTCACCCCTCCACTTT. It yields the protein CASSYLPDRVFNSPLHF.

The chain has TRBV18 and TRBJ2-3; D perhaps matches TRBD1 (6 bases). This CDR3 has 15 residues. The ends were cut back, 2 bases at V and 2 bases at J, with 11 bases in the middle. The V gene's germline CDR1 is KGHSH and CDR2 LQKENI. The CDR3 coding sequence is TGTGCCAGCTCACCAGGGGGCTCTGCCACAGATACGCAGTATTTT. It codes for CASSPGGSATDTQYF. Full variable domain (rest looked up from reference TRBV18 and TRBJ2-3): NAGVMQNPRHLVRRRGQEARLRCSPMKGHSHVYWYRQLPEEGLKFMVYLQKENIIDESGMPKERFSAEFPKEGPSILRIQQVVRGDSAAYFCASSPGGSATDTQYFGPGTRLTVL.

The rearrangement uses TRBV6-6 and TRBJ1-6, with a possible D match to TRBD1 (6 bases). Germline V gene sequence: CDR1 MNHNY, CDR2 SVGAGI (reference sequence). The CDR3 has 15 residues. Trimming pared 7 bases from V and 10 bases from J, leaving 20 bases between. The CDR3 protein is CASTDRTAAKSPLHF. The CDR3 DNA is TGTGCCAGCACCGACAGGACAGCGGCGAAATCACCCCTCCACTTT.

This chain connects TRBV6-6 to TRBJ2-7; 11 bases agree with TRBD1. This CDR3 contains 15 residues. In germline, CDR1 is MNHNY, CDR2 SVGAGI (reference sequence). J gave up 2 bases and V 6 bases, and 6 bases lay outside the gene matches. The chain's CDR3 is CASRSGQGVTYEQYF. In DNA form, the CDR3 reads TGTGCCAGCAGATCGGGACAGGGGGTAACCTACGAGCAGTACTTC.

This sequence joins TRBV2 and TRBJ2-1; TRBD2 aligns across 11 bases. The germline CDR1 and CDR2 sequences are SNHLY and FYNNEI. The V and J ends lost 8 bases and 0 bases, in that order; junction bases with no gene match: 9. This CDR3 region has 17 residues. The CDR3 region has the DNA TGTGCCAGCGTACTAGCGGGGGCTACAAGCTCCTACAATGAGCAGTTCTTC. Its protein is CASVLAGATSSYNEQFF.

V is TRBV3-1 (or the pseudogene TRBV3-2) and J is TRBJ1-2; D may be TRBD1 (5 bases). The CDR3 is 20 amino acids. V lost 3 bases to trimming and J lost 5 bases, with 31 bases between them. Germline-derived CDR1 and CDR2 are LGHDT and YNNKEL (reference sequence). CDR3: CASSHVIFWPGSPRDYGYTF. The CDR3 DNA reads as TGTGCCAGCAGCCACGTAATTTTCTGGCCAGGGTCCCCTCGTGATTATGGCTACACCTTC.

The V gene is TRBV30, the J gene TRBJ2-5, with TRBD1 matching over 9 bases. From germline, CDR1 is GTSNPN and CDR2 SVGIG (reference sequence). There are 15 residues in the CDR3. V was pared by 3 bases and J by 1 base, with 6 bases of the junction left unmatched. The CDR3 here is CAWSPGQGPQETQYF. CDR3 nucleotide sequence: TGTGCCTGGAGCCCGGGACAGGGACCCCAAGAGACCCAGTACTTC. The full variable domain, completed using reference TRBV30 and TRBJ2-5, is SQTIHQWPATLVQPVGSPLSLECTVEGTSNPNLYWYRQAAGRGLQLLFYSVGIGQISSEVPQNLSASRPQDRQFILSSKKLLLSDSGFYLCAWSPGQGPQETQYFGPGTRLLVL.

This chain links TRBV3-1 (or the pseudogene TRBV3-2) with TRBJ2-5; 7 bases map to TRBD2. CDR1 is LGHDT, CDR2 YNNKEL, per germline (reference sequence). The CDR3 is made up of 15 amino acids. Unmatched junction bases numbered 10, after V lost 4 bases and J lost 5 bases. The CDR3 here is CASSLGTREVETQYF. CDR3 sequence (DNA): TGTGCCAGCAGCCTAGGGACCCGGGAGGTGGAGACCCAGTACTTC.

This clone was seen just once. The rearrangement links TRBV25-1 to TRBJ2-1, with D possibly matching TRBD1 (5 bases). Looked up from germline, CDR1 is MGHDK and CDR2 is SYGVNS. Trimming removed 4 bases from V and 10 bases from J, with 14 bases in between. The CDR3 runs 13 residues. CDR3 sequence: CASSGLGAGEQFF. In DNA, the CDR3 is TGTGCCAGCAGTGGCCTAGGGGCCGGAGAGCAGTTCTTC. Using reference TRBV25-1 and TRBJ2-1 for the parts outside the CDR3, the full variable domain is EADIYQTPRYLVIGTGKKITLECSQTMGHDKMYWYQQDPGMELHLIHYSYGVNSTEKGDLSSESTVSRIRTEHFPLTLESARPSHTSQYLCASSGLGAGEQFFGPGTRLTVL.

V gene TRBV7-2 combines with J gene TRBJ2-1, with D perhaps matching TRBD2 (5 bases). This CDR3 is built from 13 residues. Germline values: CDR1 SGHTA, CDR2 FQGNSA. With 4 bases removed from V and 7 bases from J, the gap between germline ends came to 11 bases. CDR3: CASSSSGTNEQFF. CDR3 nucleotides: TGTGCCAGCAGCTCCAGCGGTACGAATGAGCAGTTCTTC.

The chain carries TRBV18 and TRBJ1-4; D ambiguous. The CDR3 covers 14 residues. Germline V lookup: CDR1 KGHSH, CDR2 LQKENI. V lost 4 bases and J 4 bases, leaving 10 bases between the germline ends. The DNA of the CDR3 is TGTGCCAGCTCACTAGGTGGAGGTAATGAAAAACTGTTTTTT. It yields the protein CASSLGGGNEKLFF.

This chain links TRBV15 with TRBJ2-7, with D uncertain. Deletions cut 6 bases from V and 0 bases from J, with 9 bases between. Germline V gene data show CDR1 as LNHNV and CDR2 as YYDKDF (reference sequence). The CDR3 sequence is 13 residues long. The CDR3 loop is CATSKYGSYEQYF. DNA of the CDR3: TGTGCCACCAGTAAGTACGGCTCCTACGAGCAGTACTTC.

The chain has TRBV11-2 and TRBJ2-5; TRBD1 might be the D (5 bases). The CDR3 is 13 residues long. Trimming stripped 5 bases from V and 1 base from J, with 8 bases between. Germline CDR1 is SGHAT and CDR2 is FQNNGV. Written as DNA, the CDR3 is TGTGCCAGCAGCCCAGGGTTCCAAGAGACCCAGTACTTC. It codes for CASSPGFQETQYF.

V usage is TRBV19 and J usage is TRBJ2-1; D may be TRBD1 (6 bases). V was pared by 5 bases and J by 2 bases, with 13 bases between. The germline gives CDR1 LNHDA, CDR2 SQIVND (reference sequence). CDR3 length: 15 amino acids. CDR3 coding DNA: TGTGCCAGTAGTGTTACAGGGAACCCCTACAATGAGCAGTTCTTC. This codes for CASSVTGNPYNEQFF.